This T cell receptor (beta chain) came from a study of cytomegalovirus exposure and HLA in healthy donors. The CDR3 contains 13 residues. CDR1 is SGHTA and CDR2 is FQGNSA in the germline V gene. Germline trimming cut 11 bases from V and 6 bases from J; bases unmatched to any gene: 7. Primers included in the PCR were 60 Vbeta and 13 Jbeta primers. Clones were read by immunoSEQ multiplex PCR, and TCRdb kept only the in-frame ones, dropping some. The repertoire table contains about 200,000 clones. Sequencing was carried out using PBMCs. The chain has TRBV7-2 and TRBJ2-1; 10 nucleotides agree with TRBD2. The sequence derives from a girl aged 2 to 10 in good health and CMV-seropositive. The CDR3, as DNA: TGTGCCGTAGCGGGAGGAAAGGGCAATGAGCAGTTCTTC. It codes for CAVAGGKGNEQFF.